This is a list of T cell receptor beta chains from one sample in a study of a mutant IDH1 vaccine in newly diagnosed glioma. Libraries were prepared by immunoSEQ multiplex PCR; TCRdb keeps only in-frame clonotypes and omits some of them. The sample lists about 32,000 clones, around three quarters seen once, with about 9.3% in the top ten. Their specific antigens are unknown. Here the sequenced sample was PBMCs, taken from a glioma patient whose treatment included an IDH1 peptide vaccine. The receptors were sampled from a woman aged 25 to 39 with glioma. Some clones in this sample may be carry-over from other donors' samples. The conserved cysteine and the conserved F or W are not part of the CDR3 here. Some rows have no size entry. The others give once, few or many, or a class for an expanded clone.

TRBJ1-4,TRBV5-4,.,ASSSQGAWNEKLF
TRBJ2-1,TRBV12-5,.,ASGLGSGRQNEQF
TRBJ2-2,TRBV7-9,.,ASSLTSSGGQTNTGELF
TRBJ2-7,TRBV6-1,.,ASSEPGPYEQY
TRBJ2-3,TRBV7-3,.,ASSSLGSDTQY
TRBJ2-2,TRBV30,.,AWSGAVFNTGELF
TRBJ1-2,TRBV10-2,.,ASRDINGDGYT
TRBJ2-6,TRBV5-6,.,ASSTISGANVLT
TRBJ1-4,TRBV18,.,ASSWGQPNEKLF
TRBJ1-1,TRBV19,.,ASKVQNTEAF
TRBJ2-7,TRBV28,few,ASRKAGTGYPYEQY
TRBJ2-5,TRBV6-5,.,ASSYGPWETQY
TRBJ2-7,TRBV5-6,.,ASSAYPGTEQY
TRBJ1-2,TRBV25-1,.,ASSESGPSYGYT
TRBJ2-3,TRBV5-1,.,ASSDPGTDTQY
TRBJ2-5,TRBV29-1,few,SVDNRQGMETQY
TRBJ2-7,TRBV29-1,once,SVDSGEQY
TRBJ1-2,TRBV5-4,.,ASSFGDRGLGGYT
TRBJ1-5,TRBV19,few,ASSQGYGNQPQH
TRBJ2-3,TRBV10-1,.,ASSESGSGTQY
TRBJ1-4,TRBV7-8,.,ASSPEIPNEKLF
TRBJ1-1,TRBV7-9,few,ASSLGRDSANTEAF
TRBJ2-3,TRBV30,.,AWSDGARRTDTQY
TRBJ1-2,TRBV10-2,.,ASSENRGPDGYT
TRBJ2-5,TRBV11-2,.,ASSRASRLAVLQETQY
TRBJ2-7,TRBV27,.,ASSSGPVYEQY
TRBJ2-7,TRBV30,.,AWSVRARGADYEQY
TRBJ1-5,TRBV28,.,ASTRWLSNQPQH
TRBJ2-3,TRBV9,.,ASSGSGRRATDTQY
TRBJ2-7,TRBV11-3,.,ASSHRGTLREQY
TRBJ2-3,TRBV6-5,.,ASSPQRGTDTQY
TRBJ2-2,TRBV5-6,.,ASSLASPLNTGELF
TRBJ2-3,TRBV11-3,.,ASSGRTGGLTDTQY
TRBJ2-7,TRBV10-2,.,ASSALAGGYHEQY
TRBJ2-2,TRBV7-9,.,ASSPMGGPNTGELF
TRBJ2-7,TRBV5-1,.,ASTTSGSSLEQY
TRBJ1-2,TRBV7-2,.,ASSLGQGSYT
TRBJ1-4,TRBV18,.,ASSTDRADEKLF
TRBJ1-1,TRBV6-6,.,AGDRGRNTEAF
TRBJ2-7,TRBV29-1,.,SVELAGGTYEQY
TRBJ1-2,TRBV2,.,ASSAPQGQGDGYT
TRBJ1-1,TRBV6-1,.,ASRMGNRNTEAF
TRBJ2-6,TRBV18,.,ASSPTMTGANVLT
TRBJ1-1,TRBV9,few,ASSVAPDTEAF
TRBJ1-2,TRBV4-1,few,ASSQDRKGSEGYT
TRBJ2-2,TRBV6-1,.,ASSGTGGGFRVGELF